What follows describes a single T cell receptor beta chain. The sample is drawn from a study of cytotoxic CD8 clonotypes in ibrutinib-treated CLL. Assay used: immunoSEQ multiplex PCR; TCRdb lists only in-frame clones, some missing. The data show about 130,000 clones, around three quarters seen once. The CDR3 spans 18 residues. Germline loops: CDR1 SNHLY, CDR2 FYNNEI. Trimming removed 10 bases from V and 1 base from J; junction bases left unmatched: 11. The sample in question was PBMCs, obtained after 12 months of ibrutinib treatment. The chain carries TRBV2 and TRBJ2-1; 15 bases line up with TRBD2. The receptor's source is a human donor with chronic lymphocytic leukemia. This chain's CDR3 is CAIKTGTSGRKSYNEQFF. The CDR3 DNA sequence: TGTGCCATCAAGACCGGGACTAGCGGGAGGAAATCCTACAATGAGCAGTTCTTC.